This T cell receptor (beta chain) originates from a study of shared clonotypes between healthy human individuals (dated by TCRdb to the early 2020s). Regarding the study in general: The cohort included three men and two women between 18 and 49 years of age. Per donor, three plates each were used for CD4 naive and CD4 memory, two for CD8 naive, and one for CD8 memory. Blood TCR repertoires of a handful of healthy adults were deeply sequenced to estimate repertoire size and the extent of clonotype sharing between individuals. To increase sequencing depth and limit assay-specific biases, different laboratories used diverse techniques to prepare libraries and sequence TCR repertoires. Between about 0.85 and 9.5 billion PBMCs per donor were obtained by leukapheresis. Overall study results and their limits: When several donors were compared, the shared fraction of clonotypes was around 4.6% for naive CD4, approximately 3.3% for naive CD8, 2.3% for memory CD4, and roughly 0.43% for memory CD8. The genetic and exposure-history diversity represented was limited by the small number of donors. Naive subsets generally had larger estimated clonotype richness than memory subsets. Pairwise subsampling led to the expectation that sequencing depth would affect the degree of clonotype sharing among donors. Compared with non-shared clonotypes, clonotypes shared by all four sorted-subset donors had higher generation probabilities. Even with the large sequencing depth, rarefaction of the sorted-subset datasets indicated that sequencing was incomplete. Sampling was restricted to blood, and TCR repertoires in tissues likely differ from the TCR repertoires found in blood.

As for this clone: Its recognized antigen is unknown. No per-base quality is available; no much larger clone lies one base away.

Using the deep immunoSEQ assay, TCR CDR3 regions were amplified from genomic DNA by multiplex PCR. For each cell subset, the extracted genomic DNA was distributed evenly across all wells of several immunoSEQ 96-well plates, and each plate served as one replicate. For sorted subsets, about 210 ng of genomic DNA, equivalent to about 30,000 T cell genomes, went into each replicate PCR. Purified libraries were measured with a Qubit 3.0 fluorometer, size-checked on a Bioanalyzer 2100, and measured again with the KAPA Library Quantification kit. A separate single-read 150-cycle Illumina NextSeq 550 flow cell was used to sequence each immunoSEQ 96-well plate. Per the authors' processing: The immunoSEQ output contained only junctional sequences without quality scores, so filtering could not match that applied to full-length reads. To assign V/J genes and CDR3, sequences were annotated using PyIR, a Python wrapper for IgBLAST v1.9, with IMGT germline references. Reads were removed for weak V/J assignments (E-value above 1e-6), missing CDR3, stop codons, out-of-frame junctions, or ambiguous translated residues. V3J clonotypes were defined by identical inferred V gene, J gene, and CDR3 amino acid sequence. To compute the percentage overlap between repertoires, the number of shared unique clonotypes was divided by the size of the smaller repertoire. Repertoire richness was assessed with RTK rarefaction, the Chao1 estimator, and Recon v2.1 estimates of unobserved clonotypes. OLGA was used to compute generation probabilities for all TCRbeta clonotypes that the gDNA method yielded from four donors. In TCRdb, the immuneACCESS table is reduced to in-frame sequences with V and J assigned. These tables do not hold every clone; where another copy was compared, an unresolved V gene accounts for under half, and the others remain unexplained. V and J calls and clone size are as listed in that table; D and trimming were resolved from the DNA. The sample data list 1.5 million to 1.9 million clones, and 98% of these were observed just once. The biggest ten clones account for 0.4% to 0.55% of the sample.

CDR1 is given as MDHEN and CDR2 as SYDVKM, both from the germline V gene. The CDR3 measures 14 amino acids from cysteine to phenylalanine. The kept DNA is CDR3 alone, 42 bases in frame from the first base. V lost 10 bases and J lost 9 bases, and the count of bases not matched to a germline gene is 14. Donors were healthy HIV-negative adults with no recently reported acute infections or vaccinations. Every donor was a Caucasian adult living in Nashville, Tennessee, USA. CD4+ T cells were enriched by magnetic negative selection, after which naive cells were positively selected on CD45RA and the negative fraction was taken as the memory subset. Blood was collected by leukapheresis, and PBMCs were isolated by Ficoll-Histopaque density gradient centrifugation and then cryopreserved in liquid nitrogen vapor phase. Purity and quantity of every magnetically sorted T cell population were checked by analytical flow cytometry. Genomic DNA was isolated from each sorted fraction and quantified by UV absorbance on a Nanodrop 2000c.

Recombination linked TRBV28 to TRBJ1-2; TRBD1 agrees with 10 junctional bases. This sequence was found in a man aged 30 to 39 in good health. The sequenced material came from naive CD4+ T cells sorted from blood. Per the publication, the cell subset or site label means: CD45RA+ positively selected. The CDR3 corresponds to CAIRGTGANGSYTF. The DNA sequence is TGTGCCATCAGAGGGACAGGGGCTAACGGGAGCTACACCTTC.